The rows below give T cell receptor beta chains drawn from one sample of a study of Graves' ophthalmopathy and Graves' hyperthyroidism. TCRdb re-called the multiplex PCR reads through MiXCR, storing one row per CDR3 protein. The top ten clones hold about 3.3% of a sample with hundreds of thousands of distinct CDR3 sequences, 35% to 50% of them seen once. Sequencing input: peripheral blood. All receptors derive from an adult man with Graves' ophthalmopathy. Both conserved end residues are part of each CDR3. Each record gives: CDR3 protein, CDR3 DNA, CDR3 length, V gene, D gene, clone size, J gene. The D gene is left open where the match is weak. Clone size is stated in some rows and not others, as once, few, many or a class when expanded.

CASSSGQGGRNTIYF,TGCGCCAGCAGCAGCGGACAAGGGGGAAGAAACACCATATATTTT,15,TRBV4-3,NA,NA,TRBJ1-3
CASSLAGVTRAEQYF,TGTGCCAGCAGCTTGGCCGGGGTTACAAGGGCCGAGCAGTACTTC,15,TRBV5-8,NA,NA,TRBJ2-7
CASSLGTAAFF,TGTGCCAGCAGCTTAGGGACAGCGGCTTTCTTT,11,TRBV7-9,NA,NA,TRBJ1-1
CASISGGNTEAFF,TGTGCCAGCATCTCCGGAGGGAACACTGAAGCTTTCTTT,13,TRBV7-9,NA,NA,TRBJ1-1
CASTVGGTDGNTIYF,TGTGCCAGCACCGTCGGAGGGACGGATGGAAACACCATATATTTT,15,TRBV2,NA,many,TRBJ1-3
CASTSTANYEQYF,TGTGCCAGCACATCTACAGCGAACTACGAGCAGTACTTC,13,TRBV28,NA,few,TRBJ2-7
CASSPTRTDTGELFF,TGCGCCAGCAGCCCCACGAGAACGGACACCGGGGAGCTGTTTTTT,15,TRBV5-1,NA,many,TRBJ2-2
CSAITEPGQPQHF,TGCAGTGCCATTACTGAGCCGGGTCAGCCCCAGCATTTT,13,TRBV20-1,NA,many,TRBJ1-5
CSVTGTASLETQYF,TGCAGCGTGACCGGGACAGCGTCGTTGGAGACCCAGTACTTC,14,TRBV29-1,TRBD1,NA,TRBJ2-5
CASSLGTGVRPQHF,TGCGCCAGCAGCTTGGGGACCGGAGTGCGTCCCCAGCATTTT,14,TRBV5-1,NA,many,TRBJ1-5
CASSLGQGARTEAFF,TGTGCCAGCAGCCTCGGACAGGGGGCGCGGACTGAAGCTTTCTTT,15,TRBV9,TRBD1,few,TRBJ1-1
CASSLAEGSGANVLTF,TGCGCCAGCAGCTTGGCCGAGGGGTCTGGGGCCAACGTCCTGACTTTC,16,TRBV5-1,NA,NA,TRBJ2-6
CASSDRVGNTEAFF,TGCGCCAGCAGTGACAGGGTTGGGAACACTGAAGCTTTCTTT,14,TRBV10-2,NA,many,TRBJ1-1
CAISAGDGSYEQYF,TGTGCCATCAGTGCGGGAGATGGGTCCTACGAGCAGTACTTC,14,TRBV10-3,NA,once,TRBJ2-7
CAGIAGGHEQYF,TGTGCCGGGATAGCGGGGGGGCATGAGCAGTACTTC,12,TRBV2,TRBD2,once,TRBJ2-7
CASTTGADTGELFF,TGTGCCAGTACTACAGGGGCCGACACCGGGGAGCTGTTTTTT,14,TRBV4-2,TRBD1,NA,TRBJ2-2
CASSAADSYYGYTF,TGTGCCAGCAGCGCCGCGGACAGCTACTATGGCTACACCTTC,14,TRBV9,NA,many,TRBJ1-2
CASSFGRPRDEQYF,TGTGCCAGCAGTTTTGGACGGCCTCGGGACGAGCAGTACTTC,14,TRBV12-3/TRBV12-4,NA,NA,TRBJ2-7
CASSLGQGHEKLFF,TGTGCCAGCAGCTTAGGCCAGGGCCATGAAAAACTGTTTTTT,14,TRBV7-8,NA,many,TRBJ1-4
CASSDPREDRGWSQPQHF,TGTGCCAGCAGTGACCCCAGGGAGGACAGGGGATGGAGTCAGCCCCAGCATTTT,18,TRBV2,TRBD1,NA,TRBJ1-5
CASGLAPNTGELFF,TGTGCTAGTGGTTTGGCGCCGAACACCGGGGAGCTGTTTTTT,14,TRBV12-3/TRBV12-4,NA,NA,TRBJ2-2
CASSSGQGSGYTF,TGTGCCAGCAGCTCGGGACAGGGGAGCGGCTACACCTTC,13,TRBV7-9,TRBD1,NA,TRBJ1-2
CASSQDLGWEKLFF,TGTGCCAGCAGCCAAGATCTGGGTTGGGAAAAACTGTTTTTT,14,TRBV25-1,NA,NA,TRBJ1-4
CASSAHRGAEAGETQYF,TGTGCCAGCAGTGCACACCGGGGAGCGGAGGCCGGGGAGACCCAGTACTTC,17,TRBV6-5,NA,NA,TRBJ2-5
CASSTRGMDQPQHF,TGTGCCAGCAGCACGCGAGGGATGGATCAGCCCCAGCATTTT,14,TRBV7-2,NA,many,TRBJ1-5
CASSLGGQGAHEQYF,TGCGCCAGCAGCTTGGGCGGGCAGGGGGCCCACGAGCAGTACTTC,15,TRBV5-1,TRBD1,NA,TRBJ2-7
CASSLMTAGSGELFF,TGTGCCAGCAGCTTAATGACAGCCGGCTCCGGGGAGCTGTTTTTT,15,TRBV7-9,NA,NA,TRBJ2-2
CASSLTGRYEQYF,TGTGCCAGCAGCTTGACAGGACGGTACGAGCAGTACTTC,13,TRBV6-6,NA,many,TRBJ2-7
CASSPSGGANVLTF,TGTGCCAGCAGTCCTAGCGGGGGGGCCAACGTCCTGACTTTC,14,TRBV6-6,TRBD2,NA,TRBJ2-6
CASSQEAGGNTEAFF,TGTGCCAGCAGCCAAGAGGCGGGGGGCAACACTGAAGCTTTCTTT,15,TRBV4-1,NA,NA,TRBJ1-1
CASSRKEFSGANVLTF,TGTGCCAGCAGTCGAAAGGAATTCTCTGGGGCCAACGTCCTGACTTTC,16,TRBV27,NA,NA,TRBJ2-6
CASSQVGQGISGANVLTF,TGTGCCAGCAGCCAGGTGGGACAGGGGATATCTGGGGCCAACGTCCTGACTTTC,18,TRBV7-2,TRBD1,few,TRBJ2-6
CASSQTGQVDYNSPLHF,TGCGCCAGCAGCCAAACAGGACAGGTTGACTATAATTCACCCCTCCACTTT,17,TRBV4-3,TRBD1,few,TRBJ1-6
CSVGQGVGYTEAFF,TGCAGCGTTGGACAGGGGGTGGGGTACACTGAAGCTTTCTTT,14,TRBV29-1,TRBD1,NA,TRBJ1-1
CASSSGTSGVYNETQYF,TGCGCCAGCAGCTCTGGGACTAGCGGGGTCTACAATGAGACCCAGTACTTC,17,TRBV5-1,TRBD2,NA,TRBJ2-5
CATSDHRANTGELFF,TGTGCCACCAGTGATCACAGGGCGAACACCGGGGAGCTGTTTTTT,15,TRBV24-1,NA,NA,TRBJ2-2
CAPTGLDGGPQHF,TGTGCACCGACAGGACTGGACGGAGGGCCCCAGCATTTT,13,TRBV7-9,NA,NA,TRBJ1-5
CASSLAVQETQYF,TGTGCCAGCAGCCTCGCAGTTCAAGAGACCCAGTACTTC,13,TRBV7-9,NA,many,TRBJ2-5